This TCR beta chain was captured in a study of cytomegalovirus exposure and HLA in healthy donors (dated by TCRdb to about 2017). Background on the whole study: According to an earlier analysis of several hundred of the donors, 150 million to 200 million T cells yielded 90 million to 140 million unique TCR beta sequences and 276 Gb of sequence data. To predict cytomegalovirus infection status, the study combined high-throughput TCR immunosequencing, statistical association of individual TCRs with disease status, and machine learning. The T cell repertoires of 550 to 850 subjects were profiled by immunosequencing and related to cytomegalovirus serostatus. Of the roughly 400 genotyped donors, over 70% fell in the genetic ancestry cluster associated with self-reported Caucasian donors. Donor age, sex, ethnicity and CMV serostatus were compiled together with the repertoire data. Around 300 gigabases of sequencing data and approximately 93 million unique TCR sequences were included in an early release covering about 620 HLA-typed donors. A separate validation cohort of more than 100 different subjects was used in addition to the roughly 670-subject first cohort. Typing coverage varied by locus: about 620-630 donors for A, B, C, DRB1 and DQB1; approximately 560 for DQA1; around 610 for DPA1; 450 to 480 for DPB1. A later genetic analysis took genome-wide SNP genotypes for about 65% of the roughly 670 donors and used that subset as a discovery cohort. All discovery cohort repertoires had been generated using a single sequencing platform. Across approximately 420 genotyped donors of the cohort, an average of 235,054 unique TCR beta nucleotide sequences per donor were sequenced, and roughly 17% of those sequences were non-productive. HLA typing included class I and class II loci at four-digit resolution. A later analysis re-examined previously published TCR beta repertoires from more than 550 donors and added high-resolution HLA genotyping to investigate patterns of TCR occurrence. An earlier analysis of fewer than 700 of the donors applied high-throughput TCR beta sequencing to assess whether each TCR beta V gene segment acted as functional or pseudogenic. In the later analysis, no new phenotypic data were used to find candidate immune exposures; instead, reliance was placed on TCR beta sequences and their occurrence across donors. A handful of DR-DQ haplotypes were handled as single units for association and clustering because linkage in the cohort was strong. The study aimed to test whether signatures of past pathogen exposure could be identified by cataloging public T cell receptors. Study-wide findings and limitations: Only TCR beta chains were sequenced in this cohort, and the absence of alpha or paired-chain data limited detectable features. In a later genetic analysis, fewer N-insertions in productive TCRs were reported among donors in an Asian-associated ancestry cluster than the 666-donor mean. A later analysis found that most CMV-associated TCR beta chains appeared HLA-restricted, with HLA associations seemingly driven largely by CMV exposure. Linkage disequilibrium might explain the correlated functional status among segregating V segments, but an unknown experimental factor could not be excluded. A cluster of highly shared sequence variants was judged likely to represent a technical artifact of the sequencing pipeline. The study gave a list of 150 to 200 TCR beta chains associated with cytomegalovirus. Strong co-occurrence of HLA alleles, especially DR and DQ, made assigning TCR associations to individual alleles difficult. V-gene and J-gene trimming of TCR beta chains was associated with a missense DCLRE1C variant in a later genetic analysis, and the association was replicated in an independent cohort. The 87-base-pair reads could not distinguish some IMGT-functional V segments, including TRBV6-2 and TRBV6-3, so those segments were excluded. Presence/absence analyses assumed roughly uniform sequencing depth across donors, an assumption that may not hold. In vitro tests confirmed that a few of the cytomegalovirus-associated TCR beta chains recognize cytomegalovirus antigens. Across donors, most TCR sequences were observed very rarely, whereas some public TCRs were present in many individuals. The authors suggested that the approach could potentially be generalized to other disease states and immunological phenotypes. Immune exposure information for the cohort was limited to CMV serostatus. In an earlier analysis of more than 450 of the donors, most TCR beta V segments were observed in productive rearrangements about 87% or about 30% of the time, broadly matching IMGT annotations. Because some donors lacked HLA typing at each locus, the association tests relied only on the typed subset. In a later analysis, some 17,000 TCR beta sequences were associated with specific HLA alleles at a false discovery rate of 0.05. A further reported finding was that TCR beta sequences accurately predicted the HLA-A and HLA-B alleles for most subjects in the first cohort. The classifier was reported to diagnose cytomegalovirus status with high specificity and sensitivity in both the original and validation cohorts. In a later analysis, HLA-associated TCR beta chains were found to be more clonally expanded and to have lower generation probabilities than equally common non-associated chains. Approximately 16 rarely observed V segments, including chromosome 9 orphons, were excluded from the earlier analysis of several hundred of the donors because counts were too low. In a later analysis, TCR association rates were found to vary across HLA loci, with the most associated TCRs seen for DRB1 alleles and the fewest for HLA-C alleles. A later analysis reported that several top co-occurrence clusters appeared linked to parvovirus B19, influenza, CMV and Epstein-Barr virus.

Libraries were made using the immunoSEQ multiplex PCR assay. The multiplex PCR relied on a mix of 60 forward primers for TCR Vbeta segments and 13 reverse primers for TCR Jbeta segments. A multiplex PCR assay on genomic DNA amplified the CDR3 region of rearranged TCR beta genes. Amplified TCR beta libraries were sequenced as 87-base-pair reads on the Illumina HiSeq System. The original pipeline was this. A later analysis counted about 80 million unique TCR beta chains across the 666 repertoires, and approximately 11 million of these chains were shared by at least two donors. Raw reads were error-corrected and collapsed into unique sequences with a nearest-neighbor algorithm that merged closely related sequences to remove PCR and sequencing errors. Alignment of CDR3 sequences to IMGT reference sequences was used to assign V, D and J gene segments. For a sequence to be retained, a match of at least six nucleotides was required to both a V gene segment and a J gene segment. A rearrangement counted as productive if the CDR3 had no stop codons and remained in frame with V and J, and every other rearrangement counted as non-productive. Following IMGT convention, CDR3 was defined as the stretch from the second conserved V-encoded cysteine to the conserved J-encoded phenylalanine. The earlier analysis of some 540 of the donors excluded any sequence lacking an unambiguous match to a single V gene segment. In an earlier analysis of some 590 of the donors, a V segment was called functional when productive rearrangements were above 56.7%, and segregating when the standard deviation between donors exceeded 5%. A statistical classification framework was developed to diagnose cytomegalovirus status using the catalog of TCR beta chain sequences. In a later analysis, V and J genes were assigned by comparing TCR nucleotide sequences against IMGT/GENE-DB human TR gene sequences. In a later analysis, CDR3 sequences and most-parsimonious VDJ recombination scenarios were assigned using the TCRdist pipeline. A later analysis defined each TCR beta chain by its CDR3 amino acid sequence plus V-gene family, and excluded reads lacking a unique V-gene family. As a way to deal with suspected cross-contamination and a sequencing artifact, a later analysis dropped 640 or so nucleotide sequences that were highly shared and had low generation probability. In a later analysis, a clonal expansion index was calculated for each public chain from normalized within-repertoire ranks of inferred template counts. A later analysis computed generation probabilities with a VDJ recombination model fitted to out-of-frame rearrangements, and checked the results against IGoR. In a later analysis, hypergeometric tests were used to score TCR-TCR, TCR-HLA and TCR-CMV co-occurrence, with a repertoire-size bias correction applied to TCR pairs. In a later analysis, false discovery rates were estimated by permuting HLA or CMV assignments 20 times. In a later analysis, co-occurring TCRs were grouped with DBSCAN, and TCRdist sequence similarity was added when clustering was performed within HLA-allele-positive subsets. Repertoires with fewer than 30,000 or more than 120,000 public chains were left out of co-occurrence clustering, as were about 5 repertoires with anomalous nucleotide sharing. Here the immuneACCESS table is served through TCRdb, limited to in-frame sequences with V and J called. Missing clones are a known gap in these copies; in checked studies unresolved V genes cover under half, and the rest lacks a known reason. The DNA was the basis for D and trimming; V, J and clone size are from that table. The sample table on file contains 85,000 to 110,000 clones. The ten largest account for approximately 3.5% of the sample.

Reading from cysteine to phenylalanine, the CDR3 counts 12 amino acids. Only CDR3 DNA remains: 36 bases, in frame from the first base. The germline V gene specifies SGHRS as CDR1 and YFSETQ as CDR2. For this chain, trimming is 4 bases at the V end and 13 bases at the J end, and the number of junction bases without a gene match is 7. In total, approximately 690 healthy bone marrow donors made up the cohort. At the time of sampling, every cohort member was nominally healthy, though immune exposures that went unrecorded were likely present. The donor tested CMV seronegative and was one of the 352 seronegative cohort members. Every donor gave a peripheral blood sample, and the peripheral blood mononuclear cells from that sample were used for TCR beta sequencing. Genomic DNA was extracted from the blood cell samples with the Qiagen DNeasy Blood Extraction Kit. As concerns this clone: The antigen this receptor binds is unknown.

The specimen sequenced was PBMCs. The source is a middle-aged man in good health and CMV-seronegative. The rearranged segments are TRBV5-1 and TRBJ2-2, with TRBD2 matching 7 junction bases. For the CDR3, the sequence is CASSGAGDGLFF. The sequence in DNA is TGCGCCAGCAGCGGTGCGGGGGATGGGCTGTTTTTT.